Described below is a single T cell receptor beta chain sequence and its context. Its specificity is not known. The entry originates in a study of CD8 T cells in Susac syndrome. Notes on the study in general: Regarding the TCR sequencing and HLA analysis, the study admitted that a relatively small number of individuals were involved.

The germline V gene encodes CDR1 MNHEY and CDR2 SVGAGI. V was shortened by 4 bases and J by 5 bases, with 20 bases between the two germline ends. The CDR3 sequence is 16 residues long. Peripheral blood CD8+ and CD4+ T cells were profiled by TCR beta sequencing. Negative magnetic isolation gave CD8+ and CD4+ cells; FACS enriched CD8+ TEMRA. Random hexamers served to reverse transcribe about 0.5 to 1 ug RNA. Multiplex PCR with immunoSEQ amplified the TCR beta CDR3 across 54 Vbeta and 13 Jbeta. In TCRdb, the immunoSEQ multiplex PCR reads were re-called with MiXCR into one record per CDR3 protein. The repertoire includes nearly 70,000 distinct CDR3 sequences, roughly 94% of them detected once, and about 0.26% sits in the top ten.

The rearrangement joins TRBV6-5 to TRBJ1-1, with D tentatively TRBD1 (5 bases). This receptor was identified in a human donor in good health. The source material was CD8+ T cells from PBMCs. Written as DNA, the CDR3 is TGTGCCAGCAGTTCCACCAGGGAGGGTTGGGTGACTGAAGCTTTCTTT. This gives the protein CASSSTREGWVTEAFF.